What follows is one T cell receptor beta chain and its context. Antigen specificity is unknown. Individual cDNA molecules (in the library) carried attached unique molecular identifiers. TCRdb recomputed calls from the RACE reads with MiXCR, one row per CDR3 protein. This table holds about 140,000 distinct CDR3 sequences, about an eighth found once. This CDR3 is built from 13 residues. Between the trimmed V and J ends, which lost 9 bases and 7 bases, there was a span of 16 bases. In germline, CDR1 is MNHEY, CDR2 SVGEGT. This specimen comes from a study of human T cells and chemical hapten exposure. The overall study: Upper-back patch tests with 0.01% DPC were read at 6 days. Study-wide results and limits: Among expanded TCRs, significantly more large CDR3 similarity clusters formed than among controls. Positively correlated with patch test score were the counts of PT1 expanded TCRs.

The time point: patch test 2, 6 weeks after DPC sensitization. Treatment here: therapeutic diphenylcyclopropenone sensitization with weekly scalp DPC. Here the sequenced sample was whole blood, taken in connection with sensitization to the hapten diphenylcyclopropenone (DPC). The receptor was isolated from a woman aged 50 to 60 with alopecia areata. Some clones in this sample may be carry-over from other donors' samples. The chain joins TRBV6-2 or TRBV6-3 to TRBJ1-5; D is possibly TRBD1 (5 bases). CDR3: CASTGRGTQPQHF. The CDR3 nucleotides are TGTGCCAGTACGGGGAGGGGCACGCAGCCCCAGCATTTT.